Following are 16 T cell receptor beta chains from one sample sequenced in a study of CD8+ T cells in alopecia areata (dated by TCRdb to between 2017 and 2018). The protocol used for the library was the immunoSEQ multiplex PCR assay. RNA was extracted from all samples and reverse transcribed into cDNA as template for TCR sequencing. Drawn from immuneACCESS, this table holds only the in-frame rearrangements with V and J called that TCRdb kept. Clones are partly lost; checked studies trace under half to an unresolved V gene and leave the rest unexplained. The sample includes around 180,000 clones, with about 65% observed a single time. The top ten constitute approximately 1.2% of the sample. Read against the paper, the sample's treatment or condition label means: oral pan-JAK inhibitor, 5-10 mg twice daily. The specimen was CD4+ T cells sorted from blood, collected between weeks 49 and 50, from a patient treated with tofacitinib. Source of these receptors: a human donor with alopecia areata.

This clone was observed a single time. CDR3 sequence (DNA): TGCAGCGTTGAAGATCAAGGACAGAACTATGGCTACACCTTC. It is translated as CSVEDQGQNYGYTF. This chain links TRBV29-1 with TRBJ1-2, with TRBD1 as a possible D gene (6 bases). CDR3 length equals 14 residues. Germline V lookup: CDR1 SQVTM, CDR2 ANQGSEA. The V end was cut by 0 bases, the J end by 2 bases, with 10 bases between.

The chain employs TRBV6-4 and TRBJ2-6; unclear D gene. Germline V gene sequence: CDR1 MRHNA, CDR2 SNTAGT. This CDR3 contains 14 residues. V was cut by 5 bases and J by 0 bases, with 5 bases left in between. CDR3 sequence reads: CASSPFSGANVLTF. DNA of the CDR3: TGTGCCAGCAGTCCCTTCTCTGGGGCCAACGTCCTGACTTTC.

The rearrangement links TRBV12-5 to TRBJ1-1; 7 nucleotides line up with TRBD1. Germline values: CDR1 LGHNT, CDR2 FRNRAP. V lost 7 bases, J lost 4 bases, and 9 bases stayed unmatched. The CDR3 is 14 residues long. CDR3 sequence (DNA): TGTGCTAGTGCCCGACAGGGTTGGGGCACTGAAGCTTTCTTT. Its translation: CASARQGWGTEAFF.

The chain recombines TRBV4-1 with TRBJ1-2; no clear D. The germline V and J ends were trimmed by 1 base and 4 bases, with 10 bases remaining between them. The CDR3 is made up of 14 amino acids. The V gene's germline CDR1 is MGHRA and CDR2 YSYEKL. The CDR3 reads CASSQANVFYGYTF. CDR3 in DNA: TGCGCCAGCAGCCAAGCCAACGTTTTCTATGGCTACACCTTC.

The chain is built from TRBV30 and TRBJ1-1; D is uncertain. The CDR3 has 12 amino acids. Trimming left V 0 bases short and J 4 bases short, with 6 bases between. Looked up from germline, CDR1 is GTSNPN and CDR2 is SVGIG (reference sequence). The DNA for the CDR3 is TGTGCCTGGAGTGTAATGACCACTGAAGCTTTCTTT. Its translation: CAWSVMTTEAFF.

The chain is built from TRBV7-3 and TRBJ2-6; D is undetermined. Trimming removed 5 bases from V and 0 bases from J, with 8 bases in between. The CDR3 has 15 amino acids. CDR1 is SGHTA, CDR2 FQGTGA, per germline. CDR3 coding DNA: TGTGCCAGCAGCCCCCTCCTCTCTGGGGCCAACGTCCTGACTTTC. It yields the protein CASSPLLSGANVLTF.

V usage is TRBV27 and J usage is TRBJ1-6; D uncertain. V was shortened by 5 bases and J by 7 bases, with 6 bases between the two germline ends. The V gene's germline CDR1 is MNHEY and CDR2 SMNVEV (reference sequence). CDR3 length: 12 residues. The CDR3 here is CASSPLNSPLHF. The CDR3 nucleotides read TGTGCCAGCAGTCCTCTCAATTCACCCCTCCACTTT.

The gene calls are TRBV29-1 and TRBJ2-7; 7 bases align to TRBD1. Germline V gene lookup returns CDR1 SQVTM and CDR2 ANQGSEA. Trimming cost V 6 bases and J 6 bases; bases outside gene matches: 8. This CDR3 has 12 residues. The CDR3 DNA reads as TGCAGCGTGAAAGACAGGGCCAGCGAGCAGTACTTC. This encodes CSVKDRASEQYF.

V and J are TRBV30 and TRBJ1-1; D possibly corresponds to TRBD1 (5 bases). The CDR3 runs 10 residues. Between the trimmed V and J ends, which lost 8 bases and 6 bases, there was a span of 10 bases. Germline-derived CDR1 and CDR2 are GTSNPN and SVGIG (reference sequence). The CDR3 nucleotides are TGTGCCGGGACGGCAGCTGAAGCTTTCTTT. This sequence encodes CAGTAAEAFF.

This clone was picked up a small number of times. The chain links TRBV11-2 to TRBJ1-6, with D unclear. The V and J ends lost 7 bases and 9 bases respectively, with 19 bases between them. The CDR3 contains 15 residues. Germline V gene sequence: CDR1 SGHAT, CDR2 FQNNGV. The CDR3 is CASKRLPASGSPLHF. In DNA form, the CDR3 reads TGTGCCAGCAAAAGGCTTCCTGCTAGCGGTTCACCCCTCCACTTT. Filled out from reference TRBV11-2 and TRBJ1-6, the complete variable domain reads EAGVAQSPRYKIIEKRQSVAFWCNPISGHATLYWYQQILGQGPKLLIQFQNNGVVDDSQLPKDRFSAERLKGVDSTLKIQPAKLEDSAVYLCASKRLPASGSPLHFGNGTRLTVT.

This clone was seen once. The chain joins TRBV11-3 to TRBJ2-7; D not certain. The CDR3 runs to 12 residues. Per the germline V gene, CDR1 is SGHNT and CDR2 is YENEEA. V was shortened by 6 bases and J by 5 bases, with 11 bases between the two germline ends. DNA of the CDR3: TGTGCCAGCAGTGGCGGTAGCCACGAGCAGTACTTC. This codes for CASSGGSHEQYF.

The chain links TRBV29-1 to TRBJ2-3; D is undetermined. Trimming took off 8 bases at V and 2 bases at J, with 5 bases between the two ends. Germline-derived CDR1 and CDR2 are SQVTM and ANQGSEA. The CDR3 is made up of 10 amino acids. CDR3 coding DNA: TGCAGCTTCTTCACAGATACGCAGTATTTT. It translates to CSFFTDTQYF.

The chain recombines TRBV2 with TRBJ2-7; D possibly corresponds to TRBD1 (6 bases). The CDR3 contains 13 residues. V was clipped by 6 bases and J by 0 bases, with 9 bases between them. Germline V gene data show CDR1 as SNHLY and CDR2 as FYNNEI. CDR3 bases: TGTGCCAGCAGAGAGGACAGCTCCTACGAGCAGTACTTC. This codes for CASREDSSYEQYF.

This clone was seen at least ten times. The chain employs TRBV4-3 and TRBJ2-1, with TRBD1 as a possible D gene (6 bases). CDR3 length: 15 amino acids. Trimming cost V 0 bases and J 6 bases, with 12 bases left between them. CDR1 and CDR2 from the germline V gene are LGHNA and YSLEER. CDR3 sequence: CASSQDITGINEQFF. CDR3 nucleotide sequence: TGCGCCAGCAGCCAAGATATTACAGGGATCAATGAGCAGTTCTTC.

This sequence joins TRBV6-5 and TRBJ1-2, with 7 bases identical to TRBD1. The CDR3 loop spans 12 amino acids. The germline V gene encodes CDR1 MNHEY and CDR2 SVGAGI. V gave up 7 bases and J gave up 4 bases; unmatched junction bases: 3. In nucleotides, the CDR3 is TGTGCCAGCAAGGGACAGCCCTATGGCTACACCTTC. Amino acid sequence: CASKGQPYGYTF.

This clone was detected only a few times. This chain links TRBV7-2 with TRBJ1-4; 7 positions match TRBD1. V was clipped by 5 bases and J by 7 bases; unmatched bases: 7. Germline lookup yields CDR1 SGHTA and CDR2 FQGNSA. The CDR3 has 14 residues. CDR3 bases: TGTGCCAGCAGCCCTAGGGGGCTGAGTGAAAAACTGTTTTTT. Its protein product is CASSPRGLSEKLFF.